This paragraph covers one T cell receptor beta chain sequence. The data originate from a study of control samples from healthy donors and cancer patients. The data were produced by immunoSEQ multiplex PCR, yet TCRdb's version contains in-frame clones alone and is incomplete. The repertoire has around 92,000 clones, around 82% of them found once; the top ten carry 1.5% to 2.5%. Germline V gene data show CDR1 as SGHTA and CDR2 as FQGNSA. The J segment lost 5 bases and the V segment lost 5 bases, leaving 5 bases of the junction unmatched. The CDR3 contains 13 residues. Sequences were obtained from blood. V gene TRBV7-2 combines with J gene TRBJ2-5, with TRBD1 matching over 7 bases. The source of this sequence is a man aged 55 to 70 in good health. CDR3 sequence: CASSPTGAETQYF. The CDR3 region has the DNA TGTGCCAGCAGCCCAACAGGGGCGGAGACCCAGTACTTC.